This T cell receptor beta chain was recovered during a study of blood T cell repertoires in COVID-19. There are a few counts of this clone. Authors' data handling: How many nucleated cells were present was estimated from reference gene primer amplification. Here immunoSEQ multiplex PCR was the method, and the copy in TCRdb shows in-frame clones only, minus some. Clone size and the V and J calls come from that table; the DNA yielded D and trimming. Here the sample spans 140,000 to 150,000 clones, just over 85% being singletons. Cohort assignment relied on participant-reported clinical history. CDR1 MDHEN and CDR2 SYDVKM come from the germline V gene. CDR3 length: 13 residues. V was trimmed by 7 bases and J by 3 bases, leaving 13 bases between them.

This clonotype was obtained from a man in his forties or fifties who had recovered from COVID-19. The specimen was PBMCs or T cells enriched from blood (not recorded which). The gene calls are TRBV28 and TRBJ2-7, with TRBD1 as a possible D gene (6 bases). The CDR3 DNA follows: TGTGCCAGCATCGCCCCGGACAGCTACGAGCAGTACTTC. This gives the protein CASIAPDSYEQYF. The variable domain in full, with the rest retrieved from reference TRBV28 and TRBJ2-7, is DVKVTQSSRYLVKRTGEKVFLECVQDMDHENMFWYRQDPGLGLRLIYFSYDVKMKEKGDIPEGYSVSREKKERFSLILESASTNQTSMYLCASIAPDSYEQYFGPGTRLTVT.